These 24 T cell receptor beta chains came from one sample sequenced in a study of blood T cell repertoires in COVID-19. Only in-frame clones appear in the TCRdb table, and some are missing; sequencing was by immunoSEQ multiplex PCR. The table lists around 430,000 clones, around nine tenths of them singletons. Material for sequencing was PBMCs or T cells enriched from blood (not recorded which). These TCRs come from a woman in her 50s who had recovered from COVID-19.

The chain has TRBV24-1 and TRBJ1-3, with 9 bases matching TRBD1. The germline V gene encodes CDR1 KGHDR and CDR2 SFDVKD. The ends lost 4 bases at V and 1 base at J; junction bases unmatched: 1. This CDR3 is 15 amino acids long. The CDR3 sequence is CATSEGTGSGNTIYF. CDR3 in DNA: TGTGCCACCAGTGAAGGGACAGGGTCTGGAAACACCATATATTTT.

V usage is TRBV20-1 and J usage is TRBJ2-7; D might be TRBD1 (6 bases). Germline-derived CDR1 and CDR2 are DFQATT and SNEGSKA (reference sequence). Trimming removed 3 bases at V and 5 bases at J, with 14 bases between. The CDR3 extends over 13 amino acids. CDR3 residues: CSASQGLGNEQYF. For the CDR3, the DNA is TGCAGTGCTAGTCAGGGGTTGGGTAACGAGCAGTACTTC.

This clone has only one observation. The V and J genes are TRBV6-5 and TRBJ1-3, with D maybe TRBD1 (5 bases). CDR1 MNHEY and CDR2 SVGAGI come from the germline V gene. This CDR3 region has 14 residues. Trimming removed 4 bases from V and 3 bases from J, with 10 bases in between. The chain's CDR3 is CASSFGGVGNTIYF. The CDR3 DNA reads TGTGCCAGCAGTTTTGGAGGGGTTGGAAACACCATATATTTT.

The rearrangement uses TRBV7-9 and TRBJ2-6; 7 bases match TRBD1. CDR3 length equals 17 residues. Trimming at V came to 3 bases and at J to 3 bases, leaving 8 bases not matched to a gene. CDR1 and CDR2 (germline): SEHNR, FQNEAQ (reference sequence). The CDR3 coding sequence is TGTGCCAGCAGCTTCCAACAGGGGCTTAGTGGGGCCAACGTCCTGACTTTC. The encoded protein is CASSFQQGLSGANVLTF.

The CDR3 spells CASSQHGGAVGELFF. In DNA, the CDR3 is TGCGCCAGCAGTCAGCACGGGGGGGCCGTCGGGGAGCTGTTTTTT. This chain uses TRBV4-3 with TRBJ2-2, with 8 bases identical to TRBD2. The germline V gene encodes CDR1 LGHNA and CDR2 YSLEER. The ends lost 6 bases at V and 7 bases at J; junction bases unmatched: 10. The CDR3 has 15 amino acids.

About this clone: The same CDR3 can be traced to other DNA sequences in this sample. The chain carries TRBV6-5 and TRBJ1-2; D gene uncertain. This CDR3 has 13 residues. V lost 4 bases to trimming and J lost 2 bases, with 8 bases between them. Germline CDR1 and CDR2: MNHEY and SVGAGI. CDR3 nucleotide sequence: TGTGCCAGCAGTTTCACAGCAAACTATGGCTACACCTTC. This gives the protein CASSFTANYGYTF.

The gene calls are TRBV5-1 and TRBJ1-1, with D unresolved. This CDR3 region has 13 residues. CDR1 is SGHRS and CDR2 is YFSETQ in the germline V gene. The V and J ends lost 4 bases and 1 base respectively, with 8 bases between them. The chain's CDR3 is CASSVQENTEAFF. Written as DNA, the CDR3 is TGCGCCAGCAGCGTGCAGGAGAACACTGAAGCTTTCTTT.

Comments on this clone: Other DNA sequences in the same sample also yield this CDR3. The chain recombines TRBV5-1 with TRBJ1-2; TRBD1 matches 7 bases. V trimming: 1 base; J trimming: 3 bases; junction bases outside the gene matches: 0. This CDR3 comprises 13 residues. CDR1 SGHRS and CDR2 YFSETQ come from the germline V gene. The CDR3 region has the DNA TGCGCCAGCAGCTTGACAGGGGACTATGGCTACACCTTC. This sequence encodes CASSLTGDYGYTF.

The chain uses TRBV27 and TRBJ2-5, with D unclear. The CDR3 covers 13 residues. Trimming removed 6 bases at V and 0 bases at J, with 8 bases between. Per the germline V gene, CDR1 is MNHEY and CDR2 is SMNVEV (reference sequence). Here the CDR3 DNA reads TGTGCCAGCAGCACGAGTAACCAAGAGACCCAGTACTTC. It specifies CASSTSNQETQYF.

The rearrangement joins TRBV2 to TRBJ1-4, with TRBD1 matching 8 bases. V shed 7 bases, J shed 7 bases, and the junction held 17 bases outside the gene matches. Germline V gene lookup returns CDR1 SNHLY and CDR2 FYNNEI. The CDR3 runs to 17 residues. The CDR3 nucleotides are TGTGCCAGCAAAAGATTGAGACAGGGGTATATTTTTGAAAAACTGTTTTTT. Residues: CASKRLRQGYIFEKLFF.

The CDR3, as DNA: TGTGCCAGCTCACCCGGGACAGGGGAGCCAAGGCTGTTTTTT. Its protein is CASSPGTGEPRLFF. The rearrangement links TRBV18 to TRBJ1-4, with 10 bases matching TRBD1. This CDR3 region has 14 residues. Per the germline V gene, CDR1 is KGHSH and CDR2 is LQKENI. The ends lost 3 bases at V and 14 bases at J; junction bases unmatched: 9.

This clone has a handful of counts. The chain joins TRBV6-5 to TRBJ1-3, with 7 bases that match TRBD1. The CDR3 consists of 14 residues. Losses at the gene ends were 2 bases for V and 2 bases for J; bases not matched to a gene: 0. CDR1 is MNHEY and CDR2 is SVGAGI in the germline V gene. CDR3 DNA sequence: TGTGCCAGCAGTTACGACAGGGCTGGAAACACCATATATTTT. Translation gives CASSYDRAGNTIYF.

The CDR3 loop is CASTWSGGEQYF. Here the CDR3 DNA reads TGTGCCAGCACATGGTCCGGAGGCGAGCAGTACTTC. The chain links TRBV28 to TRBJ2-7, with TRBD2 as a possible D gene (5 bases). V was pared by 7 bases and J by 6 bases, with 13 bases between. The germline CDR1 and CDR2 sequences are MDHEN and SYDVKM. CDR3 length: 12 amino acids.

This clone was recorded once. J is TRBJ2-5 and V is TRBV15, with D uncertain. Trimming stripped 0 bases from V and 5 bases from J, with 4 bases between. The CDR3 sequence is 12 residues long. Looked up from germline, CDR1 is LNHNV and CDR2 is YYDKDF (reference sequence). The CDR3 DNA reads TGTGCCACCAGCAGAGATCTGGAGACCCAGTACTTC. Translated, it gives CATSRDLETQYF.

The chain uses TRBV28 and TRBJ1-2; D not certain. CDR3 size: 15 residues. Per the germline V gene, CDR1 is MDHEN and CDR2 is SYDVKM. Trimming pared 3 bases from V and 8 bases from J, leaving 19 bases between. Written as DNA, the CDR3 is TGTGCCAGCAGTTTTAGCGAGAAGGAATCTCGCGGCTACACCTTC. Protein sequence: CASSFSEKESRGYTF.

The gene calls are TRBV2 and TRBJ2-5; 9 positions match TRBD1. Germline lookup yields CDR1 SNHLY and CDR2 FYNNEI. The CDR3 runs to 15 residues. V gave up 3 bases and J gave up 5 bases; unmatched junction bases: 7. CDR3 loop: CASSDLQGAQETQYF. DNA of the CDR3: TGTGCCAGCAGTGATTTACAGGGGGCTCAGGAGACCCAGTACTTC.

In its sample, this clone was seen once. The chain combines TRBV30 with TRBJ1-1; a weak D match, TRBD1 (6 bases). V dropped 8 bases and J dropped 3 bases, with 16 bases sitting between them. Germline CDR1 reads GTSNPN; CDR2 reads SVGIG (reference sequence). There are 13 residues in the CDR3. CDR3 residues: CAGGRRGDTEAFF. DNA of the CDR3: TGTGCCGGCGGCCGCAGGGGCGACACTGAAGCTTTCTTT. The full variable domain, rest sourced from reference TRBV30 and TRBJ1-1, is SQTIHQWPATLVQPVGSPLSLECTVEGTSNPNLYWYRQAAGRGLQLLFYSVGIGQISSEVPQNLSASRPQDRQFILSSKKLLLSDSGFYLCAGGRRGDTEAFFGQGTRLTVV.

The sample holds a few counts of this clone. The rearrangement links TRBV20-1 to TRBJ1-2; D gene unclear. V was trimmed by 3 bases and J by 3 bases, leaving 8 bases between them. Germline V CDR1 and CDR2: DFQATT, SNEGSKA (reference sequence). The CDR3 consists of 12 residues. The CDR3 DNA is TGCAGTGCTAGTGGAGGATACTATGGCTACACCTTC. This codes for CSASGGYYGYTF.

The gene calls are TRBV6-5 and TRBJ2-7; 9 bases agree with TRBD1. Trimming cost V 8 bases and J 3 bases; bases outside gene matches: 2. The CDR3 consists of 12 residues. In germline, CDR1 is MNHEY, CDR2 SVGAGI. CDR3 sequence: CASRQGVYEQYF. In DNA form, the CDR3 reads TGTGCCAGCCGACAGGGGGTCTACGAGCAGTACTTC.

This sequence joins TRBV30 and TRBJ1-1; 9 bases agree with TRBD1. Per the germline V gene, CDR1 is GTSNPN and CDR2 is SVGIG (reference sequence). The CDR3 is 16 amino acids. With V trimmed by 5 bases and J by 0 bases, 10 bases remained unmatched. The CDR3 protein is CAWAPGQGLVNTEAFF. The CDR3 nucleotides read TGTGCCTGGGCGCCGGGACAGGGACTAGTGAACACTGAAGCTTTCTTT.

This clone has just one count. This chain connects TRBV30 to TRBJ2-1, with D unresolved. Between the trimmed V and J ends, which lost 0 bases and 6 bases, there was a span of 18 bases. This CDR3 comprises 16 residues. In germline, CDR1 is GTSNPN, CDR2 SVGIG (reference sequence). This CDR3 reads CAWSVLAATLSNEQFF. DNA for the CDR3: TGTGCCTGGAGTGTCCTCGCGGCTACGCTTAGCAATGAGCAGTTCTTC. The full variable domain, with the rest looked up from reference TRBV30 and TRBJ2-1, is SQTIHQWPATLVQPVGSPLSLECTVEGTSNPNLYWYRQAAGRGLQLLFYSVGIGQISSEVPQNLSASRPQDRQFILSSKKLLLSDSGFYLCAWSVLAATLSNEQFFGPGTRLTVL.

The J gene is TRBJ1-3, the V gene TRBV28, with D maybe TRBD1 (5 bases). Trimming shortened V by 2 bases and J by 2 bases, and 10 bases separated the two germline ends. In germline, CDR1 is MDHEN, CDR2 SYDVKM. This CDR3 spans 15 amino acids. CDR3 sequence reads: CASSLTGRTGNTIYF. CDR3 coding DNA: TGTGCCAGCAGTTTAACAGGTAGAACTGGAAACACCATATATTTT.

The chain is built from TRBV6-5 and TRBJ2-2; 8 bases are a match to TRBD1. This CDR3 region has 15 residues. The germline V gene has CDR1 MNHEY and CDR2 SVGAGI. Germline trimming cut 6 bases from V and 2 bases from J; bases unmatched to any gene: 5. The CDR3 coding sequence is TGTGCCAGCAGGGAGGACAGGGTTAACACCGGGGAGCTGTTTTTT. Encoded protein: CASREDRVNTGELFF.

For this clone: At one end, the junction sequence differs from germline, possibly due to a read error. This chain links TRBV6-5 with TRBJ1-1, with 8 bases aligning to TRBD1. CDR3 length: 12 residues. Germline assignment: CDR1 MNHEY and CDR2 SVGAGI. In nucleotides, the CDR3 is TGTGCCAGCAGTTCTCCACAGGGGGAACTGCTCTTT. As protein: CASSSPQGELLF.